This TCR beta chain was recovered during a study of shared clonotypes between healthy human individuals. Sequencing used immunoSEQ multiplex PCR; TCRdb keeps in-frame clones, though not all of them. In the table there are 2.3 million or so clones, 85% to 95% of which are singletons. CDR1 is MNHEY, CDR2 SVGAGI, per germline. The CDR3 loop spans 15 amino acids. The TCR was taken from a man younger than 35 in good health. Some clones in this sample may be carry-over from other donors' samples. This chain joins TRBV6-5 and TRBJ2-5; 9 bases are a match to TRBD2. The tail of the sequence fits TRBJ2-7 better, so the J call may be wrong. The sequenced sample consisted of naive CD4+ T cells from PBMCs. Subset indicated: CD45RA+ positively selected. CDR3 loop: CASRIRLADTYEQYF. DNA of the CDR3: TGTGCCAGTAGGATTCGACTAGCGGATACCTACGAGCAGTACTTC.